This T cell receptor beta chain was identified during a study of OX40 agonist ivuxolimab in advanced cancers. As for the study in general: Dose-escalation patients had hepatocellular carcinoma, melanoma, renal cell or head and neck cancer. At 82.7% male, the cohort had a mean age of 60 years, ranging from roughly 20 to 90.

Germline-derived CDR1 and CDR2 are SGHAT and FQDESV (reference sequence). V dropped 5 bases and J dropped 4; count of bases not matched to a gene: 9. The CDR3 spans 15 residues. Regarding the study as a whole: CD4+ and CD8+ T cells in blood underwent clonal expansion by week 6 at 0.1 to 3.0 mg/kg.

Comment on this clone: Its antigen is still unknown.

Here immunoSEQ multiplex PCR was the method, and the copy in TCRdb shows in-frame clones only, minus some. The sample lists roughly 80,000 clones, approximately 85% seen once, with roughly 0.66% in the top ten. With autoimmune disease history or systemic immunosuppression, patients were excluded. The sequence derives from an adult with an advanced solid tumor such as melanoma, head and neck, liver or kidney cancer. V gene TRBV11-1 combines with J gene TRBJ1-1; 8 bases align to TRBD1. Source: CD4+ or CD8+ T cells sorted from blood, taken in a trial of the OX40 agonist ivuxolimab. CDR3 in DNA: TGTGCCAGCAGCATCGGACAGGGTTTCGGCACTGAAGCTTTCTTT. It translates to CASSIGQGFGTEAFF.